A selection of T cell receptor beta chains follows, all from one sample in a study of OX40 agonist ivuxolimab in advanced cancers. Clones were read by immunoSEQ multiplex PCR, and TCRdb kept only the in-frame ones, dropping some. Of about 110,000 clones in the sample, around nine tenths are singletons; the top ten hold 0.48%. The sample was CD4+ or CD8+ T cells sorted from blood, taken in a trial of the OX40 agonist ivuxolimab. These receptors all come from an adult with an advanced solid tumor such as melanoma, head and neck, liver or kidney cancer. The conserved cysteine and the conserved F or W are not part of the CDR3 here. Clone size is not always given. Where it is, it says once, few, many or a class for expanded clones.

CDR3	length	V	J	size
ASSSSAGTAHQPQH	14	TRBV28	TRBJ1-5	-
AWSVSGPETQY	11	TRBV30	TRBJ2-5	-
ASSRSSQGAQNIQY	14	TRBV5-1	TRBJ2-4	once
ASSQDLTDTQY	11	TRBV14	TRBJ2-3	-
AISDSTGRGSPLH	13	TRBV10-3	TRBJ1-6	-
AWSVSGDLPQH	11	TRBV30	TRBJ1-5	once
AISDSGGHNEQF	12	TRBV10-3	TRBJ2-1	-
ASSAGPQH	8	TRBV28	TRBJ1-5	-
AIRLGQGDNEQF	12	TRBV10-3	TRBJ2-1	-
ASSGVGGSYNEQF	13	TRBV2	TRBJ2-1	-
ASSKSSGTQY	10	TRBV9	TRBJ2-3	-
ASSLSGHPYGYT	12	TRBV28	TRBJ1-2	-
ASKLAGENTQY	11	TRBV7-2	TRBJ2-3	-
ASSLTGQGYNEQF	13	TRBV7-3	TRBJ2-1	-
ASTTGHLNSPLH	12	TRBV28	TRBJ1-6	-
ASFTNGQIREQY	12	TRBV6-5	TRBJ2-7	-
ASRMDRGNGELF	12	TRBV6-5	TRBJ2-2	once
ASSHDRGGTEAF	12	TRBV14	TRBJ1-1	once
ASSEGHLSTGELF	13	TRBV6-1	TRBJ2-2	-
ASSQDRTNTGELF	13	TRBV4-3	TRBJ2-2	once
ASSRHLGRQNTGELF	15	TRBV28	TRBJ2-2	-
ASSLQGVGSETQY	13	TRBV4-3	TRBJ2-5	-
ASSRQGSSNQPQH	13	TRBV6-5	TRBJ1-5	-
ASIEGLMNTEAF	12	TRBV6-1	TRBJ1-1	-